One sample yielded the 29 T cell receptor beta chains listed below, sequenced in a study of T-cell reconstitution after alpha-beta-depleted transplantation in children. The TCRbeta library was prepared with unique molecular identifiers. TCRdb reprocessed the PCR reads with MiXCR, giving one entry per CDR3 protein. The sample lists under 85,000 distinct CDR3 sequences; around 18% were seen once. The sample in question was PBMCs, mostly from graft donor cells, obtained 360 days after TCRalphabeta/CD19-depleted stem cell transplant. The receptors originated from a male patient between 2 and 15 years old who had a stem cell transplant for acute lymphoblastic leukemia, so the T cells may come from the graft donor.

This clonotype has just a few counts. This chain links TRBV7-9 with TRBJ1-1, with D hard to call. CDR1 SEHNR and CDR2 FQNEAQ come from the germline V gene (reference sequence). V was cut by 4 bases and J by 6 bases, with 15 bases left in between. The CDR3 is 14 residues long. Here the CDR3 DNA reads TGTGCCAGCAGCTCTTTATCCATTAGACCTGAAGCTTTCTTT. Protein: CASSSLSIRPEAFF.

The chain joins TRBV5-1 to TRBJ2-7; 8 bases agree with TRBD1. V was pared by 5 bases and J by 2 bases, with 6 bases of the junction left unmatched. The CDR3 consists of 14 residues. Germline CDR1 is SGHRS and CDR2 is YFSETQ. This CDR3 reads CASSWTGSAYEQYF. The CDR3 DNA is TGCGCCAGCAGTTGGACAGGGTCGGCCTACGAGCAGTACTTC.

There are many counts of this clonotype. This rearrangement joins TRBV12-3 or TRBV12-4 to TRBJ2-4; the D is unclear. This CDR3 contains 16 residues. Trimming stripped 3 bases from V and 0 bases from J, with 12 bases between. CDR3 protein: CASSFRLPLAKNIQYF. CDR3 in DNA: TGTGCCAGCAGTTTTCGCCTTCCGCTAGCCAAAAACATTCAGTACTTC.

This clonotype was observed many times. As DNA, the CDR3 is TGCGCCAGCAGCTTGGTAGTAGGACTAGCCAAAAACATTCAGTACTTC. It is translated as CASSLVVGLAKNIQYF. V and J are TRBV5-1 and TRBJ2-4; a weak D match, TRBD2 (5 bases). Germline V lookup: CDR1 SGHRS, CDR2 YFSETQ. V lost 0 bases and J lost 0, with 10 bases in between. This CDR3 spans 16 amino acids.

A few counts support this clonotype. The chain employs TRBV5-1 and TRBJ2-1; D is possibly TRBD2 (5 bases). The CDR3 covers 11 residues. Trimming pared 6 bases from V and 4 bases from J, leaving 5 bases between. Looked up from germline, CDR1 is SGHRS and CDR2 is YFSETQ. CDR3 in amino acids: CASTGYNEQFF. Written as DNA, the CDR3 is TGCGCCAGCACGGGGTACAATGAGCAGTTCTTC.

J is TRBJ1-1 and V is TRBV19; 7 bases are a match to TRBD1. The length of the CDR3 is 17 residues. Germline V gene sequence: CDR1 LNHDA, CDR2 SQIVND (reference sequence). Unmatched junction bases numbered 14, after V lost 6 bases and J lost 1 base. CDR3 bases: TGTGCCAGTAGCCCTCTTGGACAGGTAATGTCGAACACTGAAGCTTTCTTT. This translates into CASSPLGQVMSNTEAFF.

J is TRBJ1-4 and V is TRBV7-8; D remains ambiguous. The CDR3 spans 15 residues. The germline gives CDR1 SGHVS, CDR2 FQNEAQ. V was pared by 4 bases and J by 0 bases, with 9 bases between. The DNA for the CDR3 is TGTGCCAGCAGCTCAAAGTGGGCAACTAATGAAAAACTGTTTTTT. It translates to CASSSKWATNEKLFF.

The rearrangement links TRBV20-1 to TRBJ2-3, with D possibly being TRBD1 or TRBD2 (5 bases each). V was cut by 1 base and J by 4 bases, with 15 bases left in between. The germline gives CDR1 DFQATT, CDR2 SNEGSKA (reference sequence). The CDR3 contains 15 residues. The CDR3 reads CSARANSRGADTQYF. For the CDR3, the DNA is TGCAGTGCTAGAGCTAACAGCCGAGGGGCAGATACGCAGTATTTT.

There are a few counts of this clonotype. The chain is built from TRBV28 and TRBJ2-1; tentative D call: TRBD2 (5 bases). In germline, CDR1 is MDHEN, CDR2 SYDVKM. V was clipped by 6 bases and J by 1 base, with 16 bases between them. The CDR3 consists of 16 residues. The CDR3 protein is CASSQWMGASYNEQFF. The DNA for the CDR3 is TGTGCCAGCAGCCAATGGATGGGAGCTTCCTACAATGAGCAGTTCTTC. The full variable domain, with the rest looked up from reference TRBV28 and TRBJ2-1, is DVKVTQSSRYLVKRTGEKVFLECVQDMDHENMFWYRQDPGLGLRLIYFSYDVKMKEKGDIPEGYSVSREKKERFSLILESASTNQTSMYLCASSQWMGASYNEQFFGPGTRLTVL.

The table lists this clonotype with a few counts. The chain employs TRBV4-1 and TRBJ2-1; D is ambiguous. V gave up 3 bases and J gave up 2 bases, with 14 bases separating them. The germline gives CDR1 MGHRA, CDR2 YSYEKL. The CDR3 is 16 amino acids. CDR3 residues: CASSQGNLGPYNEQFF. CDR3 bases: TGCGCCAGCAGCCAGGGAAACCTCGGACCCTACAATGAGCAGTTCTTC.

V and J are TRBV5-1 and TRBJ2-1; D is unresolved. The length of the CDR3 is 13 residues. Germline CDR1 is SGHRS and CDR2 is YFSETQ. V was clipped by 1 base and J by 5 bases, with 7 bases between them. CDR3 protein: CASSLSRNNEQFF. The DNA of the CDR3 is TGCGCCAGCAGCTTGTCCAGAAACAATGAGCAGTTCTTC.

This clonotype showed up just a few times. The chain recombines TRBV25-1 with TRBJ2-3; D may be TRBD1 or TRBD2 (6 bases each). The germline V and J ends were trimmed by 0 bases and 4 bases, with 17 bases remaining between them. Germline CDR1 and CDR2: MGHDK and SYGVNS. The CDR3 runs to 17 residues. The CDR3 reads CASSEYRRAGAADTQYF. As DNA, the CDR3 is TGTGCCAGCAGTGAATATCGGAGGGCAGGGGCCGCAGATACGCAGTATTTT.

The CDR3 DNA follows: TGTGCCAGCAGTTATTATGATGCAACTGAAGCTTTCTTT. Amino acids: CASSYYDATEAFF. The rearrangement uses TRBV12-3 or TRBV12-4 and TRBJ1-1; D remains unclear. This CDR3 is 13 amino acids long. The V end was cut by 4 bases, the J end by 5 bases, with 11 bases between.

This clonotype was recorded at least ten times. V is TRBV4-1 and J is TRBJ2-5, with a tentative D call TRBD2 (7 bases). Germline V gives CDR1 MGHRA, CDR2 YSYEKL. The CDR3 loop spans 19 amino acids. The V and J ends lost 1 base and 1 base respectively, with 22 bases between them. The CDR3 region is CASSQGVWQGRGAQETQYF. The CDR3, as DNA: TGCGCCAGCAGCCAAGGTGTTTGGCAGGGGAGGGGTGCCCAAGAGACCCAGTACTTC.

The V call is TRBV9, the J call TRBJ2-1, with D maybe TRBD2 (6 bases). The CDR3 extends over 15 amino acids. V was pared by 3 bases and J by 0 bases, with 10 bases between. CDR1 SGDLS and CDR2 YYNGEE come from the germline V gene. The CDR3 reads CASSARLDSYNEQFF. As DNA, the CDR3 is TGTGCCAGCAGCGCCCGACTAGACTCCTACAATGAGCAGTTCTTC.

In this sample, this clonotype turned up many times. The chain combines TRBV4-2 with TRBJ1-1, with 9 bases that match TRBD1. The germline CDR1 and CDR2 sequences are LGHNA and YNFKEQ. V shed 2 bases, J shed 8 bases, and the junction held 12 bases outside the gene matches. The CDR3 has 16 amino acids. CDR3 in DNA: TGTGCCAGCAGCCAAACCCTCCTCGGGACAGGGCCCGAAGCTTTCTTT. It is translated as CASSQTLLGTGPEAFF.

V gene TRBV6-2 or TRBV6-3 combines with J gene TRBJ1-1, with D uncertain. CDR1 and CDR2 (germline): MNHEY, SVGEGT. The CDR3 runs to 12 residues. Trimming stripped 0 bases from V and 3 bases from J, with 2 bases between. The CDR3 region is CASSYSHTEAFF. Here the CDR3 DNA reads TGTGCCAGCAGTTACTCGCACACTGAAGCTTTCTTT.

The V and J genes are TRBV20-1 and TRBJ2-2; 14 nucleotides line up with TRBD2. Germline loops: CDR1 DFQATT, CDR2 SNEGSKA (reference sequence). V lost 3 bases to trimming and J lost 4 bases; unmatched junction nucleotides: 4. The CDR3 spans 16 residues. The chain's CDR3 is CSASQTSGRATGELFF. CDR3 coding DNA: TGCAGTGCTAGTCAGACTAGCGGGAGGGCCACCGGGGAGCTGTTTTTT.

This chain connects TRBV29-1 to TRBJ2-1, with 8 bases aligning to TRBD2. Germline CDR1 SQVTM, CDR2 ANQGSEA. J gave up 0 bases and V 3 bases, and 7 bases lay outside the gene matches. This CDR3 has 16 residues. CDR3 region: CSVERTTSGSYNEQFF. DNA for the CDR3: TGCAGCGTTGAGCGCACTACTAGCGGCTCCTACAATGAGCAGTTCTTC.

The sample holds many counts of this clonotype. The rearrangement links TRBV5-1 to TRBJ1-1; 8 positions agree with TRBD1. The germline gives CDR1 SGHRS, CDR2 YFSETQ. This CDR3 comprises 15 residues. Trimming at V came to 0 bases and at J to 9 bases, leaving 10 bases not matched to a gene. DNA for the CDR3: TGCGCCAGCAGCTTGGGGACAGGGAAGGTTCGGCAAGCTTTCTTT. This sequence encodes CASSLGTGKVRQAFF.

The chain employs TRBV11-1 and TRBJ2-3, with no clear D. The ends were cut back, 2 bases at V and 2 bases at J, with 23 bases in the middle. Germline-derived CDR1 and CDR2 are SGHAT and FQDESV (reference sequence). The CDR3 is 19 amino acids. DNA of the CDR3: TGTGCCAGCAGCTTATTCGCCGATTCAGGCAGGTCCTTCACAGATACGCAGTATTTT. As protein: CASSLFADSGRSFTDTQYF.

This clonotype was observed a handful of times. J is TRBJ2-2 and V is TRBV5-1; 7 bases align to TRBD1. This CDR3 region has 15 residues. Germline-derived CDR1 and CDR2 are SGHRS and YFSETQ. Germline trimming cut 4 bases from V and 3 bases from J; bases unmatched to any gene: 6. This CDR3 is CASSITGVYTGELFF. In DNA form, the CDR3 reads TGCGCCAGCAGCATTACAGGGGTTTACACCGGGGAGCTGTTTTTT.

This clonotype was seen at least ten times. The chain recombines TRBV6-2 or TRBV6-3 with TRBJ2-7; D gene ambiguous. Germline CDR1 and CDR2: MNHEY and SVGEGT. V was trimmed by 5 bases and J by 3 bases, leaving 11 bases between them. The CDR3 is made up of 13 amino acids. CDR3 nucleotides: TGTGCCAGCAGTACTGCCGACATCTACGAGCAGTACTTC. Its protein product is CASSTADIYEQYF.

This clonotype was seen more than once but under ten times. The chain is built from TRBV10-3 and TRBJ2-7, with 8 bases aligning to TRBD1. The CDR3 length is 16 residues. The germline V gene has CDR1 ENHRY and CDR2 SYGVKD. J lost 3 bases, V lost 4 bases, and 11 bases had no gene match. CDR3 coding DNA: TGTGCCATCAGTGTGACCTGGACAGGGACAATCTACGAGCAGTACTTC. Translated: CAISVTWTGTIYEQYF.

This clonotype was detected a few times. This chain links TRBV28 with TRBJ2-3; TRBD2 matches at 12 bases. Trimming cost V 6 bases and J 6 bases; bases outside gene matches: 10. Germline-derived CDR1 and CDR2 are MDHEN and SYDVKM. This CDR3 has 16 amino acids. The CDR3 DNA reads TGTGCCAGCAGATACCTAGCGGGAGGGCTGAGGGATACGCAGTATTTT. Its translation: CASRYLAGGLRDTQYF.

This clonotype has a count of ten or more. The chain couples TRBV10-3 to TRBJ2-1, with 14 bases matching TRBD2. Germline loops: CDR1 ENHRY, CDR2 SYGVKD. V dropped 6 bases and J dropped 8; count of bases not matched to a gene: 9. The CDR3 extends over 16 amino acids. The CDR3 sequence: CAIRRLAGGPFDEQFF. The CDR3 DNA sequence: TGTGCCATCAGAAGACTAGCGGGAGGGCCATTTGATGAGCAGTTCTTC.

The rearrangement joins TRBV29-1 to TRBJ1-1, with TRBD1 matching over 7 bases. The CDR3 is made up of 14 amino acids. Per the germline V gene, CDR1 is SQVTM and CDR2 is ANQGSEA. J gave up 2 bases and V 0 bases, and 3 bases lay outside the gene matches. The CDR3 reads CSVEEHRGNTEAFF. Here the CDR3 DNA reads TGCAGCGTTGAAGAGCACAGGGGCAACACTGAAGCTTTCTTT.

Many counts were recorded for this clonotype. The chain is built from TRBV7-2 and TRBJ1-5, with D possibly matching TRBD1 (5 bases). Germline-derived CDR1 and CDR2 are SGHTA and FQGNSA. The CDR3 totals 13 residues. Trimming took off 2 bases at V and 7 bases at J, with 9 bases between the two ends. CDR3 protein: CASSLQGGQPQHF. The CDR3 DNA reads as TGTGCCAGCAGCTTACAGGGAGGCCAGCCCCAGCATTTT.

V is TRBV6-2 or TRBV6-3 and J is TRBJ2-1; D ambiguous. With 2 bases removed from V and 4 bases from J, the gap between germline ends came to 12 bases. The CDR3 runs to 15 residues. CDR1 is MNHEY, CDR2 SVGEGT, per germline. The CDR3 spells CASSYDLDTYNEQFF. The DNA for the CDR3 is TGTGCCAGCAGTTACGACCTCGACACATACAATGAGCAGTTCTTC.